This T cell receptor (beta chain) was sequenced in a study of blood T cell repertoires in COVID-19. With V trimmed by 3 bases and J by 8 bases, 9 bases remained unmatched. The CDR3 is made up of 15 amino acids. CDR1 is LNHDA and CDR2 is SQIVND in the germline V gene (reference sequence). How the authors handled the data: Amplified reference gene primers provided the basis for estimating nucleated cell counts. Only in-frame clones appear in the TCRdb table, and some are missing; sequencing was by immunoSEQ multiplex PCR. The D gene and trimming were derived from the DNA, and the V and J assignments and clone size from that table. The table records fewer than 250,000 clones, roughly 90% of them present only once. Study members were between about 18 and 95 years old and lived in approximately 25 US regions.

The clonotype was recovered from a man aged 25-45 years who had been exposed to COVID-19. Input material: PBMCs or T cells enriched from blood (not recorded which). V gene TRBV19 combines with J gene TRBJ2-1; 8 bases line up with TRBD2. The CDR3 loop is CASSITGGASYEQFF. In nucleotides, the CDR3 is TGTGCCAGTAGTATTACGGGGGGGGCCTCCTATGAGCAGTTCTTC.